This T cell receptor beta chain was recorded in a study of cytomegalovirus exposure and HLA in healthy donors. Across the whole study: Genotyping showed roughly 83% of roughly 400 donors falling in the Caucasian-associated ancestry cluster.

With respect to this clone: Its antigen is not identified.

Trimming took 5 bases from V and 1 from J, leaving 14 bases between them. Germline V CDR1 and CDR2: GTSNPN, SVGIG (reference sequence). The CDR3 covers 14 residues. Findings and limits, study-wide: There were 160 or so TCR beta chains listed as cytomegalovirus-associated. In a later analysis, TCR association rates varied by HLA locus: DRB1 most, HLA-C fewest.

It was with 60 Vbeta and 13 Jbeta primers that the PCR ran. Sequencing was performed with immunoSEQ multiplex PCR; in TCRdb, only in-frame clones are kept and a portion is missing. The table records 150,000 to 200,000 clones, 65% to 90% of them present only once. Sequencing was done on a sample of PBMCs. This receptor was identified in a woman aged 45-60 years in good health and CMV-seronegative. This chain joins TRBV30 and TRBJ1-1, with D possibly being TRBD1 (5 bases). CDR3 nucleotide sequence: TGTGCCTGGGGTCGAGGTGGGGCGAACACTGAAGCTTTCTTT. Translating it yields CAWGRGGANTEAFF.